This T cell receptor (beta chain) was identified in a study of high-grade serous ovarian cancer treatment subgroups. Findings and limits, study-wide: Bulk tumor TCR sequencing gave no spatial information. Tumors within one patient showed repertoire similarity of roughly 0.1 to 0.79.

Details on this clone: Its antigen is still unknown.

Produced via immunoSEQ multiplex PCR; TCRdb's table is partial and in-frame only. The repertoire holds more than 8,000 clones, approximately 80% seen once, with approximately 6.5% in the top ten. Tumor tissue was taken before any definitive surgery or chemotherapy was given. The sequence derives from a human donor with high-grade serous ovarian cancer. Input material: tumor tissue.

This CDR3 is CSARNSHEAFF. The CDR3 coding sequence is TGCAGTGCTAGGAACAGCCATGAAGCTTTCTTT. The chain uses TRBV20-1 and TRBJ1-1; D is undetermined. The length of the CDR3 is 11 residues. The V and J ends lost 3 bases and 7 bases respectively, with 9 bases between them. Germline CDR1 and CDR2: DFQATT and SNEGSKA (reference sequence).